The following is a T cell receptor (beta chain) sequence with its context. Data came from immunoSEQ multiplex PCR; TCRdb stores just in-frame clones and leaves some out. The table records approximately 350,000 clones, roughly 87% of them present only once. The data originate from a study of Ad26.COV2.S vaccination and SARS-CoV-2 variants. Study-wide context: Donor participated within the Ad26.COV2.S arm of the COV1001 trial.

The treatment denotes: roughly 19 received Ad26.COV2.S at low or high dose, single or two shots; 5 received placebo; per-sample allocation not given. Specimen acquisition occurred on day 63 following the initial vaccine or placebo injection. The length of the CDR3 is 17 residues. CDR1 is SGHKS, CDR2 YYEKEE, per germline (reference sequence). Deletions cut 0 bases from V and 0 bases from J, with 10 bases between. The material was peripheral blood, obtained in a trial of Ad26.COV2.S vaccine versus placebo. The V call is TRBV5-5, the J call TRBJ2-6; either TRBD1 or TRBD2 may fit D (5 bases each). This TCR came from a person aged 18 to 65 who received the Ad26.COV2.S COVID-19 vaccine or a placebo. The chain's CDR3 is CASSLGAGSSGANVLTF. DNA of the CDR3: TGTGCCAGCAGCTTGGGAGCAGGGAGCTCTGGGGCCAACGTCCTGACTTTC.